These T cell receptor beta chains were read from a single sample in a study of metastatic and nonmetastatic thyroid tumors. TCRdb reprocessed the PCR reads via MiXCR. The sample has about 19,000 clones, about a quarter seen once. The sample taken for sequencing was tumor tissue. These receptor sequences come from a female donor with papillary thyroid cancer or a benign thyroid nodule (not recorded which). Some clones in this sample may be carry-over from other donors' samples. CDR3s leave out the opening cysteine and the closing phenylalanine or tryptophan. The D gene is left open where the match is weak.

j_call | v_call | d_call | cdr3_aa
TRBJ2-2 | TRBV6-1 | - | ASRKRGNTGELF
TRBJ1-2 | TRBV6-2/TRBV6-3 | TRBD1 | ATYAGQGAAGYT
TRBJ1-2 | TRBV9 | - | ASSVGLGNYGYT
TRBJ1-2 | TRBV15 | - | ATSRAQGPEGYT
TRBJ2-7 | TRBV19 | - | ASSPGLPPYSEQY
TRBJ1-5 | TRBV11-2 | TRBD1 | ASSLGDRGFFDQPQH
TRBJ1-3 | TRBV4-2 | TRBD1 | ASSQEDRSGNTIY
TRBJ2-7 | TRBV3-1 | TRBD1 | ASSQDPDRGREQY
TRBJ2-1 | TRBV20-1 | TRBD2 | SALTSGTDNEQF
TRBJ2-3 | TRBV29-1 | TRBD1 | SLPGQGGYTQY
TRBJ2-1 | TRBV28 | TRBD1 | ATRQGTYNEQF
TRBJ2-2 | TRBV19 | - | ASSIDGRRGNTGELF
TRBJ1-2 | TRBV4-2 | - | ASSQEQGQGLYGYT
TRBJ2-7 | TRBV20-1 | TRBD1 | SASGVGQGRHEQY
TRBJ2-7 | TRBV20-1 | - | SASSGSYEQY
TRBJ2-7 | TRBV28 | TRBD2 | ASSKGTSGSYEQY
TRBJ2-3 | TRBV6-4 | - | ASSDGDSNTDTQY
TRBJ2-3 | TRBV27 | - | ASTSRGNTDTQY
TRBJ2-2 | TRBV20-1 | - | SAREGLGTSGELF
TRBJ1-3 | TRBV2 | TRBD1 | ASSPDRAGNTIY